The entry below describes one T cell receptor beta chain. Germline V gene sequence: CDR1 SGHVS, CDR2 FQNEAQ. Between the trimmed V and J ends, which lost 5 bases and 1 base, there was a span of 11 bases. The CDR3 has 14 residues. The entry originates in a study of blood T cell repertoires in COVID-19. Across the study: The study drew acute and convalescent COVID-19 samples from the United States, Italy and Spain. PBMCs, B-cell-depleted T cells, or T cells provided the cDNA or gDNA that made up the material.

Authors' processing steps: Reference gene primers were amplified, and this amplification served to estimate nucleated cell counts. Sequenced by immunoSEQ multiplex PCR; TCRdb stores in-frame clones only, minus some. That table gives V, J and clone size, and the DNA gave D and trimming. The repertoire holds just over 200,000 clones, roughly 80% seen once, with less than 7% in the top ten. This receptor was taken from a woman between 65 and 79 years old with acute or convalescent COVID-19. J is TRBJ1-1 and V is TRBV7-8; maybe TRBD1 (6 bases). The source material was peripheral blood. Written as DNA, the CDR3 is TGTGCCAGCAGCCGAGGGGGGCAGAACACTGAAGCTTTCTTT. Protein: CASSRGGQNTEAFF.